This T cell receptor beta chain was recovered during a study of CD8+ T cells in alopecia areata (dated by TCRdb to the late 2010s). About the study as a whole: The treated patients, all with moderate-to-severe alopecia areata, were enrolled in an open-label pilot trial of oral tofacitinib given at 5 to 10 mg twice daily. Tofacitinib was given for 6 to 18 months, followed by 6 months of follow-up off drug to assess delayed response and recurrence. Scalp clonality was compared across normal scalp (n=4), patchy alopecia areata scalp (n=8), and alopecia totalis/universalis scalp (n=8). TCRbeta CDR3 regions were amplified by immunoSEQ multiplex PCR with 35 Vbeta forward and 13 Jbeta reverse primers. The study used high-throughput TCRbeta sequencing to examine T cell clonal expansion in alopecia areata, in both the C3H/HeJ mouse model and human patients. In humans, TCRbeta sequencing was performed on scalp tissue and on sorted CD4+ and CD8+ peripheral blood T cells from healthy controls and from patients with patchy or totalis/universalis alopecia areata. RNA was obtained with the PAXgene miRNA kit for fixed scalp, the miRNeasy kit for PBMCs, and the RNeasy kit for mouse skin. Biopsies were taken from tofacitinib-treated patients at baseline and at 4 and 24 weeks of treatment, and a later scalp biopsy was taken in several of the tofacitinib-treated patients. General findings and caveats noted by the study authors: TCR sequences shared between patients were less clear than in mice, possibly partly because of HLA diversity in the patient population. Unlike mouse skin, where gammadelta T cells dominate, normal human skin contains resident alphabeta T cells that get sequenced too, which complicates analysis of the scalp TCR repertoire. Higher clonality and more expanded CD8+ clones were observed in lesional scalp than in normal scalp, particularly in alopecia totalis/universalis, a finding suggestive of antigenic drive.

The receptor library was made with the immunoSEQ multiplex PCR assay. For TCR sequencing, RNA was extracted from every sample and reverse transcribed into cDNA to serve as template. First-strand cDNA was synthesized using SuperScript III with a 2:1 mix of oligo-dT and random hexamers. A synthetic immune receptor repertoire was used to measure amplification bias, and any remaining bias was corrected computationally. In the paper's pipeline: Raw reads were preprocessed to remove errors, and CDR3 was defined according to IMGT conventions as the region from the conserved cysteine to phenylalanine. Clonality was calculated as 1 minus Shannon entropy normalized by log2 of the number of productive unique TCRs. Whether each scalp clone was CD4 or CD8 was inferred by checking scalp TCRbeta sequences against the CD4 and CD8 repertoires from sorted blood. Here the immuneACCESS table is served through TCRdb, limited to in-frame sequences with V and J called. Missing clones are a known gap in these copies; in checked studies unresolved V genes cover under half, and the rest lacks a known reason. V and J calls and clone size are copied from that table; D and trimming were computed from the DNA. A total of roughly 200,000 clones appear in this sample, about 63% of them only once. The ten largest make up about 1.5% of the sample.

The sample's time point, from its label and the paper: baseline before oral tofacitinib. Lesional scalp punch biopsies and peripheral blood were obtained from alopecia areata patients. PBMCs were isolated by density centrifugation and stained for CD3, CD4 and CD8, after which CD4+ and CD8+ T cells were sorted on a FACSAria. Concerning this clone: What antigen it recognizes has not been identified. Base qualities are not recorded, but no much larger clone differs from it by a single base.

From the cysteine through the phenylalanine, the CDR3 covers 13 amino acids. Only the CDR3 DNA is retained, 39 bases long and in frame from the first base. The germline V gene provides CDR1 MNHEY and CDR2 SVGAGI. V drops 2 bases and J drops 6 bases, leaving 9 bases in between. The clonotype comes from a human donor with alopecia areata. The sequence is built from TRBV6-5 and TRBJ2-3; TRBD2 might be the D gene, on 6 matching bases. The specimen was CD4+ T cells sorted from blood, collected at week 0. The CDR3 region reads CASSYDGGDTQYF. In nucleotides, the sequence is TGTGCCAGCAGTTACGATGGGGGGGATACGCAGTATTTT.